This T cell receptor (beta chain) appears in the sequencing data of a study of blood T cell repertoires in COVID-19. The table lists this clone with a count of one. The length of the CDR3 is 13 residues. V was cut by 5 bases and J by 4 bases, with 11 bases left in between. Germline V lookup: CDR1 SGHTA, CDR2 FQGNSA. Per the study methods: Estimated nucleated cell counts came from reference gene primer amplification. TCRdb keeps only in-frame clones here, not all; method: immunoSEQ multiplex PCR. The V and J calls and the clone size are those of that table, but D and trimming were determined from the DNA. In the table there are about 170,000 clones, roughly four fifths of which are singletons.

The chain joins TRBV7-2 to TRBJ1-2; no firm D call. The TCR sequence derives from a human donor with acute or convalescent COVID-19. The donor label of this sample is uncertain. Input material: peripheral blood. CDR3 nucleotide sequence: TGTGCCAGCAGCCCGGACTCAGCCTATGGCTACACCTTC. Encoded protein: CASSPDSAYGYTF.